This T cell receptor (beta chain) came from a study of CD8+ T cells in alopecia areata. General study points: Compared with normal scalp, lesional scalp had higher clonality and more expanded CD8+ clones. Association of baseline CD8+ expansion with response is uncertain owing to one nonresponder.

The sample holds a few counts of this clone. What it binds is unknown. Documented treatment: oral pan-JAK inhibitor, 5-10 mg twice daily. There are 16 residues in the CDR3. The J segment lost 4 bases and the V segment lost 9 bases, leaving 10 bases of the junction unmatched. The germline gives CDR1 LNHDA, CDR2 SQIVND (reference sequence). Sequencing templates came from extracted RNA that was reverse transcribed into cDNA. This table comes from immunoSEQ multiplex PCR, and its TCRdb copy is limited to in-frame clones, with some not included. The sample lists about 200,000 clones, more than 30% occurring once.

Sequenced material: CD4+ T cells sorted from blood, taken around week 30, from a patient treated with tofacitinib. This chain links TRBV19 with TRBJ2-1; 12 positions agree with TRBD2. The clonotype comes from a human donor with alopecia areata. CDR3 in amino acids: CASQLAGGSRYNEQFF. In DNA form, the CDR3 reads TGTGCCAGCCAACTAGCGGGGGGCAGCAGATACAATGAGCAGTTCTTC.